The TCR beta chain under discussion was sequenced for a study of shared clonotypes between healthy human individuals. Study-level points and caveats: A handful of donors showed sharing of approximately 5% of naive CD4 clonotypes.

On this clone itself: The antigen remains undetermined.

Replicate PCRs for sorted subsets used about 200 ng DNA; this equaled tens of thousands of T cell genomes. Clones were sequenced by immunoSEQ multiplex PCR, and TCRdb holds only the in-frame ones, with some missing. The repertoire holds some 2.1 million clones, with about 95% as singletons. With 2 bases clipped from V and 0 bases from J, the junction kept 18 bases outside the gene matches. Germline CDR1 reads LNHDA; CDR2 reads SQIVND (reference sequence). The CDR3 is 21 amino acids. The sequence came from a man between 18 and 35 years old in good health. The source material was naive CD4+ T cells sorted from blood. Subset reported: CD45RA+ positively selected. The chain combines TRBV19 with TRBJ2-3, with TRBD2 identical over 9 bases. The CDR3 here is CASSIHPGLALSRGSTDTQYF. CDR3 DNA sequence: TGTGCCAGTAGTATACATCCGGGACTAGCTCTCTCCAGGGGTAGCACAGATACGCAGTATTTT.